This T cell receptor beta chain comes out of a study of blood T cell repertoires in COVID-19. Looking at the study overall: Collection of acute and convalescent COVID-19 samples took place in the United States, Italy and Spain. PBMCs, B-cell-depleted T cells, or T cells provided the cDNA or gDNA that made up the material.

Per the authors' pipeline: Amplification of reference gene primers provided the estimated nucleated cell counts. The assay was immunoSEQ multiplex PCR, and TCRdb's table has in-frame clones only and misses some. V, J and clone size are taken as reported in that table, and D and trimming were inferred from the DNA itself. The sample consists of about 250,000 clones, 88% of them appearing once. This CDR3 spans 16 amino acids. Germline-derived CDR1 and CDR2 are LNHDA and SQIVND (reference sequence). The ends were cut back, 5 bases at V and 4 bases at J, with 18 bases in the middle. The sequence derives from a man older than 75 with acute or convalescent COVID-19. The sequenced material came from peripheral blood. The chain has TRBV19 and TRBJ1-3, with D perhaps TRBD1 (6 bases). CDR3 protein: CASSAASGAGGNTIYF. The CDR3 DNA is TGTGCCAGTAGTGCCGCGTCAGGGGCAGGAGGAAACACCATATATTTT.